The 12 T cell receptor beta chains presented below share a single source sample, sequenced in a study of cytomegalovirus exposure and HLA in healthy donors (dated by TCRdb to 2016 to 2017). Library preparation used the immunoSEQ multiplex PCR assay. A mixture of 60 forward primers for TCR Vbeta segments and 13 reverse primers for TCR Jbeta segments was used in the multiplex PCR. Entries here come from immuneACCESS through TCRdb and include only in-frame sequences with V and J called. Some clones fail to appear in such tables; in the studies checked, an unresolved V gene covers under half of the shortfall, and the cause of the remainder is unknown. The sample yields roughly 200,000 clones; 80% were counted once. Under 0.8% of the sample is in the top ten clones. The sample comprised PBMCs. These receptors all stem from a boy aged 10-17 years in good health and CMV-seronegative.

The J gene is TRBJ2-1, the V gene TRBV15, with 8 positions matching TRBD2. Germline CDR1 is LNHNV and CDR2 is YYDKDF (reference sequence). J was trimmed by 0 bases and V by 0 bases; bases with no gene match: 7. This CDR3 has 18 residues. The CDR3 protein is CATSRDVREEISYNEQFF. In nucleotides, the CDR3 is TGTGCCACCAGCAGAGATGTGCGGGAGGAAATCTCCTACAATGAGCAGTTCTTC.

V is TRBV7-6 and J is TRBJ2-3; D is possibly TRBD2 (6 bases). Germline V CDR1 and CDR2: SGHVS, FNYEAQ. Trimming shortened V by 5 bases and J by 6 bases, and 21 bases separated the two germline ends. The CDR3 contains 16 residues. The CDR3 DNA reads TGTGCCAGCAGCCCACCCGGGACTCAACTCGGTGATACGCAGTATTTT. Translating it yields CASSPPGTQLGDTQYF.

The chain recombines TRBV4-3 with TRBJ1-1; no clear D gene. V lost 1 base and J lost 2, with 8 bases in between. CDR1 and CDR2 from the germline V gene are LGHNA and YSLEER. This CDR3 comprises 14 residues. CDR3 loop: CASSQARGNTEAFF. The CDR3 DNA reads TGCGCCAGCAGCCAAGCGCGGGGTAACACTGAAGCTTTCTTT.

The J gene is TRBJ2-7, the V gene TRBV7-9; 9 bases map to TRBD1. The germline V gene encodes CDR1 SEHNR and CDR2 FQNEAQ (reference sequence). CDR3 length equals 13 residues. V lost 5 bases and J lost 4; bases outside the gene matches: 3. For the CDR3, the DNA is TGTGCCAGCAGCGAGGACAGGGGTTACGAGCAGTACTTC. The encoded protein is CASSEDRGYEQYF. The full variable domain, in which reference TRBV7-9 and TRBJ2-7 provide the parts outside the CDR3, is DTGVSQNPRHKITKRGQNVTFRCDPISEHNRLYWYRQTLGQGPEFLTYFQNEAQLEKSRLLSDRFSAERPKGSFSTLEIQRTEQGDSAMYLCASSEDRGYEQYFGPGTRLTVT.

The chain combines TRBV6-1 with TRBJ1-1; D is unclear. Germline values: CDR1 MNHNS, CDR2 SASEGT. V gave up 8 bases and J gave up 3 bases, with 13 bases separating them. The CDR3 has 13 amino acids. CDR3 DNA sequence: TGTGCCAGCCCCCAGATTCGGGACACTGAAGCTTTCTTT. Translation gives CASPQIRDTEAFF.

The rearrangement joins TRBV9 to TRBJ1-1; D is ambiguous. V was clipped by 0 bases and J by 1 base, with 7 bases between them. Germline V gene lookup returns CDR1 SGDLS and CDR2 YYNGEE. The CDR3 sequence is 14 residues long. The CDR3, as DNA: TGTGCCAGCAGCGTAGAAATCGGGAACACTGAAGCTTTCTTT. Translation: CASSVEIGNTEAFF.

The gene calls are TRBV29-1 and TRBJ1-1, with D tentatively TRBD1 (6 bases). Deletions cut 8 bases from V and 0 bases from J, with 13 bases between. CDR1 is SQVTM, CDR2 ANQGSEA, per germline. The CDR3 has 13 residues. CDR3 DNA sequence: TGCAGCACGTGGACAGAGATGAACACTGAAGCTTTCTTT. Amino acid sequence: CSTWTEMNTEAFF.

V and J are TRBV15 and TRBJ1-1, with 9 positions matching TRBD1. V shed 3 bases and J 4 bases; nucleotides not matched to a gene: 6. The CDR3 spans 15 residues. CDR1 and CDR2 from the germline V gene are LNHNV and YYDKDF (reference sequence). The CDR3 loop reads CATSRKQGAITEAFF. The CDR3 DNA reads as TGTGCCACCAGCAGGAAACAGGGGGCAATCACTGAAGCTTTCTTT.

The chain is built from TRBV19 and TRBJ1-2, with D hard to call. The CDR3 has 15 residues. V lost 3 bases to trimming and J lost 3 bases, with 14 bases between them. Germline lookup yields CDR1 LNHDA and CDR2 SQIVND (reference sequence). This chain's CDR3 is CASSIRLFRDYGYTF. DNA of the CDR3: TGTGCCAGTAGTATCAGGCTCTTCCGCGACTATGGCTACACCTTC.

The chain carries TRBV27 and TRBJ1-2; possible D gene TRBD1, 5 bases. Germline loops: CDR1 MNHEY, CDR2 SMNVEV (reference sequence). Trimming took 7 bases from V and 3 from J, leaving 24 bases between them. There are 17 residues in the CDR3. The CDR3, as DNA: TGTGCCAGCACTCAGCGCCCCGAGGCAGGGCTCGACTATGGCTACACCTTC. Translating gives CASTQRPEAGLDYGYTF.

This sequence joins TRBV6-5 and TRBJ1-5; 7 bases match TRBD1. J was trimmed by 2 bases and V by 2 bases; bases with no gene match: 0. This CDR3 spans 14 amino acids. Germline lookup yields CDR1 MNHEY and CDR2 SVGAGI. The CDR3 here is CASSYGTGNQPQHF. CDR3 nucleotide sequence: TGTGCCAGCAGTTACGGGACAGGCAATCAGCCCCAGCATTTT.

CDR3 residues: CASSEAGPYQPQHF. CDR3 sequence (DNA): TGTGCCAGCAGTGAAGCGGGGCCCTATCAGCCCCAGCATTTT. V gene TRBV2 combines with J gene TRBJ1-5; D might be TRBD1 (5 bases). Trimming shortened V by 0 bases and J by 5 bases, and 8 bases separated the two germline ends. CDR3 length equals 14 residues. Germline V gives CDR1 SNHLY, CDR2 FYNNEI.